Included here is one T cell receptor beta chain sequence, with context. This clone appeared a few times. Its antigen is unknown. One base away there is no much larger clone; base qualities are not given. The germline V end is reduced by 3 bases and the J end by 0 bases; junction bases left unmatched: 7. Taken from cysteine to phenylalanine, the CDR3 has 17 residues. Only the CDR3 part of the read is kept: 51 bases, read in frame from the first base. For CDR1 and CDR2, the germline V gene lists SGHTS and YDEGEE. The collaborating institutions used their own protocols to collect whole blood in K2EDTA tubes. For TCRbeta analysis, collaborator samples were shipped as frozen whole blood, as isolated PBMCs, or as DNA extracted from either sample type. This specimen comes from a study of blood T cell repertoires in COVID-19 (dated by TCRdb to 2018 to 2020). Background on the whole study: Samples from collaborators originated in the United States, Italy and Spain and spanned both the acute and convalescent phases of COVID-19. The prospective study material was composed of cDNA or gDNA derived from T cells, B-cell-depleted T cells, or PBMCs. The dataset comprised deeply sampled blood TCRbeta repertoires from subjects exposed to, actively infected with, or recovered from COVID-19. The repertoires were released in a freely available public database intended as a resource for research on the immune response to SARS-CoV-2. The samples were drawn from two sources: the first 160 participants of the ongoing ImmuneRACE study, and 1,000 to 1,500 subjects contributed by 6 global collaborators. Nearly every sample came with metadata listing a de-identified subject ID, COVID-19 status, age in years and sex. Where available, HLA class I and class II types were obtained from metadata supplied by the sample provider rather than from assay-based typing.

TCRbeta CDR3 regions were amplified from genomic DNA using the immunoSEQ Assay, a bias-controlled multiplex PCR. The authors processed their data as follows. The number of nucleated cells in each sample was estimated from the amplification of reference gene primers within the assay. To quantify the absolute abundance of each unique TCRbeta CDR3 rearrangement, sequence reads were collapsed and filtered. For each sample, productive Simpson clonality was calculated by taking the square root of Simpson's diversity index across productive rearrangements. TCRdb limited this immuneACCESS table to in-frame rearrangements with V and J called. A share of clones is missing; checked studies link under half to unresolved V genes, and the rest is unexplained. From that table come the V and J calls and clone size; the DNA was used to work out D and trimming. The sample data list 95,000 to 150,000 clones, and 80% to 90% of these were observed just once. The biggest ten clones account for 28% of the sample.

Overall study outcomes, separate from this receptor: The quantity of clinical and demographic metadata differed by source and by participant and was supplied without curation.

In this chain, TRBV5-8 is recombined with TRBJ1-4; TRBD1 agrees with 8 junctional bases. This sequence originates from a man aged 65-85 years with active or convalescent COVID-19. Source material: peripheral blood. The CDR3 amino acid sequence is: CASSSGTGLTTNEKLFF. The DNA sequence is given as TGTGCCAGCAGCTCGGGGACAGGCCTTACAACTAATGAAAAACTGTTTTTT.